This T cell receptor beta chain was documented in a study of T cell responses to AZD1222 COVID-19 vaccine (dated by TCRdb to the early 2020s). For the wider study: TCR sequencing covered 230 to 250 trial participants: around 210 given two doses of AZD1222 and 26 given two doses of MenACWY control vaccine. Trial participants were enrolled by age into subgroups of 18-55, 56-69 and 70-plus years, and 148, 28 and 57 TCR-sequenced participants, respectively, were included in these subgroups. Study-wide conclusions, independent of this receptor: Epitopes outside the regions mutated in the B.1.351 and B.1.1.7 variants were reportedly recognized by nearly half of the unique spike-specific TCRs. The 56-69-year group was small, and its depth increase did not reach significance, likely because of low power. Conclusions about previously exposed vaccinees are limited, since just 6 or 7 AZD1222 recipients were seropositive for SARS-CoV-2 at baseline. The whole spike protein was spanned by vaccine-associated CD4 TCRs, and dominant responses were seen in regions 160-218 and 743-854. A significant rise in spike-specific TCR breadth and depth was observed after two AZD1222 doses relative to day 0 and relative to MenACWY recipients. Most participants were white British and females outnumbered males, and the authors suggested that clonal diversity may have been underestimated. Because no day 14 peak-response samples were available, repertoires were characterized only after the peak T cell response.

The CDR3 regions of human TCRbeta chains were analyzed by immunosequencing. The original pipeline was this. Repertoire TCRs were matched against a reference library of SARS-CoV-2-specific TCRs generated with the MIRA antigen-specificity platform. Breadth was defined as the fraction of unique TCRs that were SARS-CoV-2-associated, and depth was defined as the fraction of total T cells that were SARS-CoV-2-associated. Using the MIRA data, each spike-specific TCR was mapped to the spike region that the TCR reacts to and placed in a CD4 or CD8 class. Log10-transformed breadth and depth values were compared by one-way ANOVA with Sidak's multiple comparisons tests. TCRdb obtained this table from immuneACCESS and retained in-frame rearrangements with V and J assigned. These tables miss some clones; where compared with another copy, unresolved V genes account for less than half of the shortfall, and the remainder is unexplained. V, J and clone size reflect that table, while D and trimming were determined from the DNA. The sample profile shows some 180,000 clones; about nine tenths of them were found once. Of the sample, approximately 1.8% falls within the top ten clones.

Points on this clone: The specificity of this receptor is unknown. The input lacks base qualities; no much larger clone sits a single base away.

What this sample's time point label stands for: about 28 days (+/-7) after the second vaccine dose. AZD1222 recipients whose second dose came at about 4 weeks and those whose second dose came at about 12 weeks were combined into one group, since spike-specific TCR depth and breadth did not differ between the two schedules. Samples from vaccinated people were obtained from the UK trials COV001 and COV002, which included a single-blind randomized controlled phase 2/3 trial of AZD1222 (ChAdOx1 nCoV-19) in healthy adults. Trial participant PBMC samples were collected at day 0 and day 28 after the second dose for TCRbeta chain sequencing. Sequences were derived from peripheral blood, sampled 28 days after the second AZD1222 dose. This TCR came from an adult who received the AZD1222 COVID-19 vaccine.

Here the CDR3 is given as CASSPERRHGGAFF. The DNA reads TGCGCCAGCAGCCCCGAACGACGGCACGGCGGAGCTTTCTTT. The rearrangement combines TRBV4-3 with TRBJ1-1; no D gene is confidently identified. Between the V and J ends, shortened by 4 bases and 10 bases respectively, the junction contains 19 bases. Including the terminal cysteine and phenylalanine, the CDR3 comprises 14 residues. Only CDR3 DNA remains: 42 bases, in frame from the first base. Based on the germline V gene, the CDR1 and CDR2 sequences are LGHNA and YSLEER.